These 25 T cell receptor beta chains share one sample of origin, sequenced in a study of T cell changes during pregnancy in multiple sclerosis. Data came from immunoSEQ multiplex PCR; TCRdb stores just in-frame clones and leaves some out. Of approximately 92,000 clones in the sample, approximately 94% were seen once. The input for sequencing was peripheral blood, taken after pregnancy. These receptors came from a female donor with multiple sclerosis, enrolled in a pregnancy study.

The V call is TRBV7-3, the J call TRBJ2-5; 8 bases are shared with TRBD1. J lost 2 bases, V lost 5 bases, and 7 bases had no gene match. The CDR3 totals 15 residues. The germline V gene has CDR1 SGHTA and CDR2 FQGTGA. CDR3 amino acids: CASSPGGRSQETQYF. CDR3 DNA sequence: TGTGCCAGCAGCCCAGGGGGCAGGAGTCAAGAGACCCAGTACTTC.

Remarks on this clone: The germline gene is not matched at one end of the junction; a read error may be the cause. The chain has TRBV30 and TRBJ2-7, with 7 nucleotides matching TRBD1. The CDR3 has 12 residues. CDR1 is GTSNPN and CDR2 is SVGIG in the germline V gene (reference sequence). The DNA for the CDR3 is TGTGCCTGGATGGGCGACGACAGGGCAATAGACTTC. As protein: CAWMGDDRAIDF.

This chain links TRBV5-4 with TRBJ2-1; 7 bases are shared with TRBD2. Germline CDR1 is SGHNT and CDR2 is YYREEE (reference sequence). V was clipped by 1 base and J by 2 bases; unmatched bases: 3. CDR3 length: 15 amino acids. This CDR3 reads CASSLKLATYNEQFF. In nucleotides, the CDR3 is TGTGCCAGCAGCTTGAAACTAGCGACCTACAATGAGCAGTTCTTC.

The V and J genes are TRBV5-6 and TRBJ2-1; D possibly corresponds to TRBD1 (6 bases). Germline CDR1 is SGHDT and CDR2 is YYEEEE. Trimming stripped 9 bases from V and 2 bases from J, with 18 bases between. CDR3 length: 15 residues. The CDR3 nucleotides read TGTGCCACCCAGGGGCGGTCCCGCCCCTACAATGAGCAGTTCTTC. It yields the protein CATQGRSRPYNEQFF.

Concerning this clone itself: Other DNA sequences in the same sample also yield this CDR3. This chain uses TRBV27 with TRBJ1-1, with D tentatively TRBD1 (6 bases). The length of the CDR3 is 14 residues. Germline V gene lookup returns CDR1 MNHEY and CDR2 SMNVEV (reference sequence). V was cut by 1 base and J by 3 bases, with 9 bases left in between. CDR3 DNA sequence: TGTGCCAGCAGTTTATACAGGGCCGACACTGAAGCTTTCTTT. It encodes CASSLYRADTEAFF.

This chain joins TRBV30 and TRBJ1-2; TRBD1 agrees at 8 bases. The germline V gene has CDR1 GTSNPN and CDR2 SVGIG (reference sequence). There are 13 residues in the CDR3. V shed 5 bases, J shed 8 bases, and the junction held 10 bases outside the gene matches. CDR3 protein: CAWSLGQGEGYTF. The CDR3, as DNA: TGTGCCTGGTCCCTCGGACAGGGTGAGGGCTACACCTTC.

The CDR3 DNA reads as TGTGCCAGCAGTGCTGGACAGGGTACGAAACCCCAGCATTTT. Translating gives CASSAGQGTKPQHF. The chain has TRBV6-1 and TRBJ1-5, with 8 bases identical to TRBD1. The ends lost 4 bases at V and 10 bases at J; junction bases unmatched: 9. Germline V gene sequence: CDR1 MNHNS, CDR2 SASEGT. The CDR3 is 14 residues long.

This clone was detected only once. The chain uses TRBV5-1 and TRBJ2-3; tentative D call: TRBD2 (5 bases). CDR1 and CDR2 (germline): SGHRS, YFSETQ. This CDR3 spans 13 amino acids. V lost 4 bases to trimming and J lost 8 bases, with 14 bases between them. CDR3 nucleotides: TGCGCCAGCAGCCCGGCGGGTGCTAGTACGCAGTATTTT. Translated, it gives CASSPAGASTQYF.

The chain uses TRBV6-5 and TRBJ1-2, with a weak D call TRBD1 (6 bases). From germline, CDR1 is MNHEY and CDR2 SVGAGI. There are 14 residues in the CDR3. V dropped 4 bases and J dropped 5 bases, with 14 bases sitting between them. The CDR3 DNA is TGTGCCAGCAGTTCTTCCGGGACAAGATATGGCTACACCTTC. Its protein is CASSSSGTRYGYTF.

This clone was counted between two and nine times. The rearrangement uses TRBV30 and TRBJ1-2; D is unclear. Germline V gene sequence: CDR1 GTSNPN, CDR2 SVGIG (reference sequence). The CDR3 spans 13 residues. The ends were cut back, 4 bases at V and 8 bases at J, with 17 bases in the middle. The CDR3: CAWNTDRLFGYTF. The CDR3 bases are TGTGCCTGGAACACAGATAGATTGTTCGGCTACACCTTC.

The rearrangement joins TRBV29-1 to TRBJ1-1; unclear D gene. The V gene lost 7 bases and the J gene lost 6 bases, with 15 bases spanning the gap. This CDR3 has 12 residues. Germline-derived CDR1 and CDR2 are SQVTM and ANQGSEA. CDR3 sequence reads: CSGGRASAEAFF. The CDR3, as DNA: TGCAGCGGCGGGCGGGCTTCCGCTGAAGCTTTCTTT.

The chain has TRBV27 and TRBJ1-5; 9 nucleotides match TRBD1. The CDR3 is 21 residues long. Germline assignment: CDR1 MNHEY and CDR2 SMNVEV (reference sequence). V was pared by 3 bases and J by 2 bases, with 20 bases of the junction left unmatched. The CDR3 DNA reads TGTGCCAGCAGTTTCCCCTCTTACCGGGACAGGGTATCTTGGGGCAATCAGCCCCAGCATTTT. This codes for CASSFPSYRDRVSWGNQPQHF.

The chain joins TRBV2 to TRBJ2-5, with TRBD2 identical over 8 bases. The V gene end was trimmed by 8 bases and the J gene end by 6 bases; junction bases not matched to a gene: 35. The CDR3 spans 22 residues. Germline V gene data show CDR1 as SNHLY and CDR2 as FYNNEI. The DNA of the CDR3 is TGTGCCAGCCTTATCCTCTCTGGTGGTGACTCAGGGTCGGGAGGCGGGAGGAAGACCCAGTACTTC. Protein sequence: CASLILSGGDSGSGGGRKTQYF.

The chain has TRBV7-2 and TRBJ2-2; 9 bases align to TRBD1. CDR1 is SGHTA and CDR2 is FQGNSA in the germline V gene. Trimming cost V 4 bases and J 2 bases; bases outside gene matches: 8. The CDR3 contains 17 residues. CDR3 in amino acids: CASSSLGQGLNTGELFF. The CDR3 DNA reads as TGTGCCAGCAGCTCCCTGGGACAGGGATTAAACACCGGGGAGCTGTTTTTT.

The J gene is TRBJ2-7, the V gene TRBV12-5; the match to TRBD1 covers 8 bases. Trimming removed 6 bases from V and 1 base from J; junction bases left unmatched: 5. This CDR3 has 14 amino acids. CDR1 is LGHNT and CDR2 is FRNRAP in the germline V gene. The DNA of the CDR3 is TGTGCTAGTGGCCCAGGACAGGGATCCTACGAGCAGTACTTC. Amino acid sequence: CASGPGQGSYEQYF.

V and J are TRBV27 and TRBJ2-2; possible D gene TRBD2, 6 bases. V lost 3 bases and J 0 bases, leaving 11 bases between the germline ends. The CDR3 has 16 amino acids. From germline, CDR1 is MNHEY and CDR2 SMNVEV (reference sequence). The CDR3 DNA reads as TGTGCCAGCAGTTTCTCCGGGACTGCGAACACCGGGGAGCTGTTTTTT. It is translated as CASSFSGTANTGELFF.

This chain links TRBV7-7 with TRBJ2-5; 7 bases map to TRBD1. V trimming: 5 bases; J trimming: 4 bases; junction bases outside the gene matches: 4. The CDR3 is made up of 13 amino acids. In germline, CDR1 is SSHAT, CDR2 FNYEAQ (reference sequence). As DNA, the CDR3 is TGTGCCAGCAGCCAAGACAGGGCAGAGACCCAGTACTTC. Translation: CASSQDRAETQYF.

The V call is TRBV4-1, the J call TRBJ2-1; D gene uncertain. This CDR3 comprises 15 residues. The germline CDR1 and CDR2 sequences are MGHRA and YSYEKL. Trimming left V 2 bases short and J 2 bases short, with 10 bases between. CDR3 loop: CASSQFLAPYNEQFF. The CDR3 DNA reads as TGCGCCAGCAGCCAATTTTTAGCCCCCTACAATGAGCAGTTCTTC.

The rearrangement links TRBV28 to TRBJ2-5; weak D call: TRBD2 (6 bases). Trimming took off 7 bases at V and 4 bases at J, with 22 bases between the two ends. The CDR3 is 16 residues long. CDR1 is MDHEN and CDR2 is SYDVKM in the germline V gene. CDR3 region: CASTPPQGGKRETQYF. As DNA, the CDR3 is TGTGCCAGCACCCCCCCCCAGGGAGGTAAAAGAGAGACCCAGTACTTC.

The chain employs TRBV4-2 and TRBJ2-7; D call uncertain. This CDR3 is 14 amino acids long. Trimming shortened V by 1 base and J by 2 bases, and 9 bases separated the two germline ends. Germline-derived CDR1 and CDR2 are LGHNA and YNFKEQ. The CDR3 protein is CASSQGGSAYEQYF. The CDR3 DNA follows: TGTGCCAGCAGCCAAGGAGGTTCGGCCTACGAGCAGTACTTC.

The gene calls are TRBV25-1 and TRBJ2-1; TRBD2 might be the D (7 bases). The CDR3 covers 17 residues. Germline assignment: CDR1 MGHDK and CDR2 SYGVNS. V was cut by 3 bases and J by 4 bases, with 19 bases left in between. This chain's CDR3 is CASSEEVGGRIYNEQFF. The CDR3 DNA is TGTGCCAGCAGTGAGGAAGTGGGGGGGCGAATATACAATGAGCAGTTCTTC.

The V gene is TRBV5-1, the J gene TRBJ2-2; TRBD1 matches 11 bases. The CDR3 runs 16 residues. V dropped 4 bases and J dropped 2; count of bases not matched to a gene: 4. Germline CDR1 reads SGHRS; CDR2 reads YFSETQ. CDR3 region: CASSIGTGGNTGELFF. The CDR3 coding sequence is TGCGCCAGCAGCATTGGGACAGGGGGAAACACCGGGGAGCTGTTTTTT.

The chain carries TRBV5-4 and TRBJ2-1; 7 bases match TRBD2. Losses at the gene ends were 6 bases for V and 9 bases for J; bases not matched to a gene: 3. Germline lookup yields CDR1 SGHNT and CDR2 YYREEE (reference sequence). The CDR3 covers 11 residues. This CDR3 is CASTGGSEQFF. The CDR3 DNA reads as TGTGCCAGCACCGGGGGGAGTGAGCAGTTCTTC.

The V and J genes are TRBV2 and TRBJ2-5; 11 bases are shared with TRBD2. V trimming: 6 bases; J trimming: 1 base; junction bases outside the gene matches: 13. The CDR3 runs 18 residues. From germline, CDR1 is SNHLY and CDR2 FYNNEI. The CDR3 region is CASSEQPGTSGIQETQYF. CDR3 DNA: TGTGCCAGCAGCGAACAGCCCGGGACTAGCGGAATCCAAGAGACCCAGTACTTC.

J is TRBJ2-1 and V is TRBV27, with D possibly matching TRBD2 (7 bases). The V gene lost 6 bases and the J gene lost 1 base, with 19 bases spanning the gap. This CDR3 is 17 amino acids long. Germline CDR1 MNHEY, CDR2 SMNVEV (reference sequence). The CDR3: CASRSHWGGMSYNEQFF. The CDR3 bases are TGTGCCAGCAGATCCCATTGGGGGGGCATGTCCTACAATGAGCAGTTCTTC.